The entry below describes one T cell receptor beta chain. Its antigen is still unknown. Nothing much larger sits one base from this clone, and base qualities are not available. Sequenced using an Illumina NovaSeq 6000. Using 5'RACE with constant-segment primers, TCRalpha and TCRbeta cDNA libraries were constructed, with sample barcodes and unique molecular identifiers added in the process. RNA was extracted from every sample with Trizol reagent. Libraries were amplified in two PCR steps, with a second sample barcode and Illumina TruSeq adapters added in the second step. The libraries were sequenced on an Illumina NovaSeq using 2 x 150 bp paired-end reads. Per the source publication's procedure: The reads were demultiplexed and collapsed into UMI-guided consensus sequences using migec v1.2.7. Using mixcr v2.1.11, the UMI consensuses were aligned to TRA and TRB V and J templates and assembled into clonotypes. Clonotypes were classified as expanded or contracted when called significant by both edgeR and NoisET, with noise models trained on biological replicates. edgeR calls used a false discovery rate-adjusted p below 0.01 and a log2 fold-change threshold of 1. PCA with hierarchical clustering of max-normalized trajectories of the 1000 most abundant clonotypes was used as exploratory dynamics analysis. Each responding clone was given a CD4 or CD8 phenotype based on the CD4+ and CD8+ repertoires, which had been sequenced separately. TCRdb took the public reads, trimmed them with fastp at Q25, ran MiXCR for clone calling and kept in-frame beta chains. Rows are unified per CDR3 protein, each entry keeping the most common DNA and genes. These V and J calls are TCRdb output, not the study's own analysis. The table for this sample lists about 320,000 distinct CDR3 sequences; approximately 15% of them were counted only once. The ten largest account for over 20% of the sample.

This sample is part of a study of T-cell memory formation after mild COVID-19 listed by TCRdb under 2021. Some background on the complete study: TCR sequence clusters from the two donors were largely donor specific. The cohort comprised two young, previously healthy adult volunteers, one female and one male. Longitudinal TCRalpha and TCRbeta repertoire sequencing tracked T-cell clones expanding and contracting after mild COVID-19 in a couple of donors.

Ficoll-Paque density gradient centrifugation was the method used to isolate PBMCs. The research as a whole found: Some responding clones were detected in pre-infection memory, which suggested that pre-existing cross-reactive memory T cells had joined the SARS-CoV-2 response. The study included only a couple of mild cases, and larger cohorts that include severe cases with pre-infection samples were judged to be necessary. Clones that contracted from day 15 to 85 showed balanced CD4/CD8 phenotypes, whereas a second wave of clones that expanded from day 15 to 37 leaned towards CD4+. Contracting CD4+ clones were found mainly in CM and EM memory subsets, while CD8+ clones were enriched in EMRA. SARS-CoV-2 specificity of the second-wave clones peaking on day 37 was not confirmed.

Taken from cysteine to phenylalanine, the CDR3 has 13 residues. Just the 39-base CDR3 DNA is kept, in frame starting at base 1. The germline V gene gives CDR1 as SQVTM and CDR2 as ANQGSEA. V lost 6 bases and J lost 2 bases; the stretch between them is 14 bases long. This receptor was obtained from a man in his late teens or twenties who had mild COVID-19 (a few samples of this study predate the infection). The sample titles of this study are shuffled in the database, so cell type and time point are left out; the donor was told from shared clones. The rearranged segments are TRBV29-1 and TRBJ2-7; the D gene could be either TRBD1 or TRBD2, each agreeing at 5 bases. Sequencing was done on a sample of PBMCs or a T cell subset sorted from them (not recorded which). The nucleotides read TGCAGCGTCGGGGCCAGGGCTACCTACGAGCAGTACTTC. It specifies CSVGARATYEQYF.